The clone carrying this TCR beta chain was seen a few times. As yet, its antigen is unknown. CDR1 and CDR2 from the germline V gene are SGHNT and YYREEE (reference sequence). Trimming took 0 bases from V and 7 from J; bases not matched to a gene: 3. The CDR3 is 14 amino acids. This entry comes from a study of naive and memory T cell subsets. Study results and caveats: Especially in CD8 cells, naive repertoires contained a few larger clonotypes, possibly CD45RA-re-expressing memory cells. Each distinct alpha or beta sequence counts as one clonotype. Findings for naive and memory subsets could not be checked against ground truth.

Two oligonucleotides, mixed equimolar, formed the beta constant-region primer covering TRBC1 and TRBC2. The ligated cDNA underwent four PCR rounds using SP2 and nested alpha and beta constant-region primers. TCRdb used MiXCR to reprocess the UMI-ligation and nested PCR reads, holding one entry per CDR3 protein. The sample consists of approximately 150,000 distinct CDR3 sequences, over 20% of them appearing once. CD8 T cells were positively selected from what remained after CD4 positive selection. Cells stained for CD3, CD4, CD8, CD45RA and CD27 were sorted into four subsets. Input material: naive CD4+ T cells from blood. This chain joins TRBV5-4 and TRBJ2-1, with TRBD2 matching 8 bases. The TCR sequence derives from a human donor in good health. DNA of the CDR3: TGTGCCAGCAGCTTGGTAGCGGGGCTAAATGAGCAGTTCTTC. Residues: CASSLVAGLNEQFF.